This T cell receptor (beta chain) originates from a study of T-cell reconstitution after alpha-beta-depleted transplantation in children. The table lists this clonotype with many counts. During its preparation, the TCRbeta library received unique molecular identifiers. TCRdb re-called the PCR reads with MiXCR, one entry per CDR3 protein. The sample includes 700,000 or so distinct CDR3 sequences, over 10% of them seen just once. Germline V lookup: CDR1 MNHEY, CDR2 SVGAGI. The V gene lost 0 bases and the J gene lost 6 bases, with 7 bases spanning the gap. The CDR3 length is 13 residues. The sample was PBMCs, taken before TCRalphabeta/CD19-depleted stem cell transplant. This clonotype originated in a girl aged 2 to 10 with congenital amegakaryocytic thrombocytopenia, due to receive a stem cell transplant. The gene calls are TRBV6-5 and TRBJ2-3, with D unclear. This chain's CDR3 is CASSYSSWDTQYF. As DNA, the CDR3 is TGTGCCAGCAGTTACTCATCGTGGGATACGCAGTATTTT.